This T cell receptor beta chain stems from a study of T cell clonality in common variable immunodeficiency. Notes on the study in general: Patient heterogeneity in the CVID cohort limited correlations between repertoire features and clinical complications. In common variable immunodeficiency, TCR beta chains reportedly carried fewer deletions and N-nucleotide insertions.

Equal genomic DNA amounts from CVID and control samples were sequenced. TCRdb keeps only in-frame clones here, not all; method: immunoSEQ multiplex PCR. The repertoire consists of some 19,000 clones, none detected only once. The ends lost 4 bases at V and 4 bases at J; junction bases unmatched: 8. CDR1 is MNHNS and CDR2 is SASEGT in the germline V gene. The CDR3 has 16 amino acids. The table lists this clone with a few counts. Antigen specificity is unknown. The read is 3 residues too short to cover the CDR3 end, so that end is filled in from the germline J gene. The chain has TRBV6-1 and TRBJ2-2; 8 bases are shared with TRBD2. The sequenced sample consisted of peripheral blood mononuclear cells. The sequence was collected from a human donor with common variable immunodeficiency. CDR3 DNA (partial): TGTGCCAGCAGTGTCAGAGCGGGAGTGATCACCGGGGAG. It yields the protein CASSVRAGVITGE. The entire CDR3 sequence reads CASSVRAGVITGELFF.